This TCR beta chain was profiled in a study of CD8+ T cells in alopecia areata. Overall study context: Administration of oral tofacitinib to treated patients was at 5 to 10 mg twice daily.

This clone was picked up a small number of times. Specified treatment: oral pan-JAK inhibitor, 5-10 mg twice daily. Extraction and reverse transcription of RNA yielded cDNA as the sequencing template. Repertoires were generated with immunoSEQ multiplex PCR, while TCRdb's copy carries only in-frame clones and drops some. The sample carries about 190,000 clones, about 60% recorded once. Germline CDR1 reads GTSNPN; CDR2 reads SVGIG (reference sequence). V was pared by 7 bases and J by 10 bases, with 17 bases between. This CDR3 region has 11 residues. The V and J genes are TRBV30 and TRBJ2-7; D remains unclear. Here the sequenced sample was CD4+ T cells sorted from blood, taken at week 4, from a patient treated with tofacitinib. This TCR came from a human donor with alopecia areata. This CDR3 is CAYQMAADQYF. CDR3 sequence (DNA): TGTGCCTACCAAATGGCGGCAGATCAGTACTTC.